The 7 T cell receptor beta chains given below trace back to one sample, sequenced in a study of vaccination effects on CD4 cells after COVID-19. Isolation of CD4+ T cells took place after nine to ten days of culture. Their target antigens are unknown. Assay: immunoSEQ multiplex PCR; the TCRdb copy retains only in-frame clones and omits some. The sample consists of 50,000 to 60,000 clones, around three quarters of them appearing once. The material sequenced was CD4+ T cells from PBMCs cultured without peptide, taken before COVID-19 vaccination. These TCRs come from a human donor who received a COVID-19 vaccine.

The CDR3 nucleotides are TGTGCCAGCAGCCAAGAGAGGACTAGCGGGCTTAACACAGATACGCAGTATTTT. Its protein product is CASSQERTSGLNTDTQYF. This chain connects TRBV4-2 to TRBJ2-3, with 11 nucleotides matching TRBD2. Germline V gene lookup returns CDR1 LGHNA and CDR2 YNFKEQ. V trimming: 0 bases; J trimming: 2 bases; junction bases outside the gene matches: 7. The CDR3 has 18 amino acids.

This chain links TRBV7-9 with TRBJ1-1; no clear D. Trimming stripped 2 bases from V and 3 bases from J, with 10 bases between. Germline values: CDR1 SEHNR, CDR2 FQNEAQ (reference sequence). The CDR3 is made up of 14 amino acids. As DNA, the CDR3 is TGTGCCAGCAGCTTAATTATAAGGGACACTGAAGCTTTCTTT. Encoded protein: CASSLIIRDTEAFF.

The chain combines TRBV3-1 (or the pseudogene TRBV3-2) with TRBJ1-2; D is unclear. Germline V lookup: CDR1 LGHDT, CDR2 YNNKEL (reference sequence). V dropped 9 bases and J dropped 5 bases, with 1 base sitting between them. This CDR3 is built from 8 residues. CDR3 DNA: TGTGCCAGATATGGCTACACCTTC. Translating it yields CARYGYTF.

J is TRBJ2-3 and V is TRBV5-6; D possibly matches TRBD1 or TRBD2 (6 bases each). Deletions cut 5 bases from V and 1 base from J, with 17 bases between. The CDR3 totals 16 residues. Germline CDR1 SGHDT, CDR2 YYEEEE. The DNA for the CDR3 is TGTGCCAGCAGTCTTACACAGGGACTCCGCACAGATACGCAGTATTTT. As protein: CASSLTQGLRTDTQYF.

This chain links TRBV10-3 with TRBJ1-4; tentative D call: TRBD1 (6 bases). Germline CDR1 and CDR2: ENHRY and SYGVKD. The CDR3 length is 15 residues. V lost 3 bases, J lost 4 bases, and 12 bases lay in between. CDR3 sequence: CAISDQTGVNEKLFF. Here the CDR3 DNA reads TGTGCCATCAGTGACCAGACAGGAGTTAATGAAAAACTGTTTTTT.

The chain recombines TRBV5-1 with TRBJ2-6; D may be TRBD1 or TRBD2 (5 bases each). The CDR3 is 18 amino acids. CDR1 and CDR2 (germline): SGHRS, YFSETQ. V lost 5 bases and J lost 0, with 18 bases in between. CDR3 coding DNA: TGCGCCAGCAGTTCCAGAGGGGAGCCCTCCTCTGGGGCCAACGTCCTGACTTTC. Its translation: CASSSRGEPSSGANVLTF.

The gene calls are TRBV7-2 and TRBJ1-1, with D maybe TRBD1 (5 bases). This CDR3 comprises 14 residues. Germline V gene sequence: CDR1 SGHTA, CDR2 FQGNSA. Trimming cost V 5 bases and J 9 bases, with 19 bases left between them. CDR3 nucleotide sequence: TGTGCCAGCAGCCCAGGGAGGGATTCGGGCCAAGCTTTCTTT. This sequence encodes CASSPGRDSGQAFF.